This T cell receptor (beta chain) is drawn from a study of human T cells and chemical hapten exposure. About the study: Chiefly women, the patients showed alopecia areata, totalis or universalis. Slight volume differences across pooled libraries mainly accounted for varying per-sample TCR yields.

J lost 5 bases, V lost 6 bases, and 10 bases had no gene match. The CDR3 sequence is 14 residues long. Germline CDR1 reads DFQATT; CDR2 reads SNEGSKA (reference sequence). Time point specified: patch test 2, 6 weeks after DPC sensitization. Regarding treatment: therapeutic diphenylcyclopropenone sensitization with weekly scalp DPC. TCRdb passed the RACE reads through MiXCR, listing each CDR3 protein once. The data show around 99,000 distinct CDR3 sequences, with about a tenth seen just once and approximately 3% held by the top ten. Sample: whole blood, taken in connection with sensitization to the hapten diphenylcyclopropenone (DPC). This clonotype was sampled from a woman aged 40 to 55 with alopecia areata. Some clones in this sample may be carry-over from other donors' samples. V and J are TRBV20-1 and TRBJ2-5; 9 bases align to TRBD2. The CDR3 nucleotides are TGCAGTGCATCATTGCGGGGGGGCCTTGAGACCCAGTACTTC. Its translation is CSASLRGGLETQYF.